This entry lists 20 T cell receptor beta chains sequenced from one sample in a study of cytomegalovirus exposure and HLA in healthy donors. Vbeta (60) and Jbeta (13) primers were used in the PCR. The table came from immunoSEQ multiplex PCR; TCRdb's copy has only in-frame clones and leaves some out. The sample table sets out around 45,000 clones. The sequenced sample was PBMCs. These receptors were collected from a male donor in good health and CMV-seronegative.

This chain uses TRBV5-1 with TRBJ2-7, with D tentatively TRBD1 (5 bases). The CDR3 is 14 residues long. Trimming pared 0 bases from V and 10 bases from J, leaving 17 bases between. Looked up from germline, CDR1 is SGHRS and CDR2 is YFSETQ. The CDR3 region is CASSLVAGAPDQYF. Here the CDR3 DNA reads TGCGCCAGCAGCTTGGTGGCTGGGGCCCCCGACCAGTACTTC.

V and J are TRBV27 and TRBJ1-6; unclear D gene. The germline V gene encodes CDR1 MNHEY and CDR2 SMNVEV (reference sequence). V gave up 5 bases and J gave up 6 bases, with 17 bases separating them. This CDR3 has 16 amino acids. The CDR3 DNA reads TGTGCCAGCAGTCGCTTACCGACTGACCGTAATTCACCCCTCCACTTT. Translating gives CASSRLPTDRNSPLHF.

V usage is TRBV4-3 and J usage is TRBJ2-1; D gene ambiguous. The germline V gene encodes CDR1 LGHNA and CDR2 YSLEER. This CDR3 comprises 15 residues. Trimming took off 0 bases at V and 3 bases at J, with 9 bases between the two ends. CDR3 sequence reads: CASSQESYDYNEQFF. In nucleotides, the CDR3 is TGCGCCAGCAGCCAAGAAAGCTATGACTACAATGAGCAGTTCTTC.

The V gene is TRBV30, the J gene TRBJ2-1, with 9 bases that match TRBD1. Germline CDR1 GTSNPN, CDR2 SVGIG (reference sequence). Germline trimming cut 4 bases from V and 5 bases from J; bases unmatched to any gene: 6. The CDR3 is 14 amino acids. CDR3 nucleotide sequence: TGTGCCTGGACCCCCGGGACAGGGAACAATGAGCAGTTCTTC. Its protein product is CAWTPGTGNNEQFF.

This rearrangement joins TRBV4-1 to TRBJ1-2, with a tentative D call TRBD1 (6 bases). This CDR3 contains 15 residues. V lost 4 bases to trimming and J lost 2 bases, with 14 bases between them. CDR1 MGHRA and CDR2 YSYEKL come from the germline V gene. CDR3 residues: CASSPTDSGNYGYTF. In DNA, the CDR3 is TGCGCCAGCAGCCCGACGGACAGCGGCAACTATGGCTACACCTTC.

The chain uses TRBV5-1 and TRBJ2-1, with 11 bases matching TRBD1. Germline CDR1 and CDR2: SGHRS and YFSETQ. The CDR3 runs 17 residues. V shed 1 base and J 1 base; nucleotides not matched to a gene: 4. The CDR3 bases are TGCGCCAGCAGCTTGCTTGGGACAGGGGGGTCCTACAATGAGCAGTTCTTC. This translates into CASSLLGTGGSYNEQFF.

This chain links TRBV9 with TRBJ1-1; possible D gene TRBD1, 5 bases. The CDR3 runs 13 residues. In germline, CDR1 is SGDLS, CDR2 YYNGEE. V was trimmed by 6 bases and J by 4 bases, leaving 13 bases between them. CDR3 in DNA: TGTGCCAGCAATCTTCAGGGTTCCACTGAAGCTTTCTTT. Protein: CASNLQGSTEAFF.

CDR3 amino acids: CASIKRGMNTEAFF. As DNA, the CDR3 is TGTGCCAGCATCAAAAGGGGTATGAACACTGAAGCTTTCTTT. The V call is TRBV6-5, the J call TRBJ1-1; tentative D call: TRBD1 (5 bases). Between the trimmed V and J ends, which lost 7 bases and 0 bases, there was a span of 12 bases. The CDR3 covers 14 residues. Germline V gives CDR1 MNHEY, CDR2 SVGAGI.

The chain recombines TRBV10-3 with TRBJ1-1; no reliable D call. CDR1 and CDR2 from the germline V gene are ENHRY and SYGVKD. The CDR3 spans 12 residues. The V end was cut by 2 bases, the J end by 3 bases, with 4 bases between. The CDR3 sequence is CAISEADTEAFF. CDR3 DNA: TGTGCCATCAGTGAGGCAGACACTGAAGCTTTCTTT.

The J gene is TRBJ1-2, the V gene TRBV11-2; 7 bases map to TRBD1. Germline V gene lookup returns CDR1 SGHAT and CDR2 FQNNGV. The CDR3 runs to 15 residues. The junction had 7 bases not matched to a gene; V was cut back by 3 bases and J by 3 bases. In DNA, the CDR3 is TGTGCCAGCAGCTTTGACGGACAGGCATACTATGGCTACACCTTC. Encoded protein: CASSFDGQAYYGYTF.

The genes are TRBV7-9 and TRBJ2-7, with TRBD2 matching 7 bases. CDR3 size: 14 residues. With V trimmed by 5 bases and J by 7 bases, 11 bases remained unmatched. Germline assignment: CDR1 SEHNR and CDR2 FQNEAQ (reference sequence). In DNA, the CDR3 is TGTGCCAGCAGCGGGGGGGTTCTGAAGGGTGAGCAGTACTTC. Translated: CASSGGVLKGEQYF.

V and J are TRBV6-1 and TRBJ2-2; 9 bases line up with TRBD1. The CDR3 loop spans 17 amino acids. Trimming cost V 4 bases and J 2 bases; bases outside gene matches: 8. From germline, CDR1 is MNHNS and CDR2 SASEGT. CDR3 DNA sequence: TGTGCCAGCAGTGTATTTGGGGACAGGGACAACACCGGGGAGCTGTTTTTT. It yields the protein CASSVFGDRDNTGELFF.

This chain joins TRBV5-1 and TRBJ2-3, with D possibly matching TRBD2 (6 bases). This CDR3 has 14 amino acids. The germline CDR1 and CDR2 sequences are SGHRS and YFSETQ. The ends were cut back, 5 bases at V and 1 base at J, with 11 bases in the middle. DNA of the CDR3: TGCGCCAGCAGGGGCCAGCGGGGCACAGATACGCAGTATTTT. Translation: CASRGQRGTDTQYF.

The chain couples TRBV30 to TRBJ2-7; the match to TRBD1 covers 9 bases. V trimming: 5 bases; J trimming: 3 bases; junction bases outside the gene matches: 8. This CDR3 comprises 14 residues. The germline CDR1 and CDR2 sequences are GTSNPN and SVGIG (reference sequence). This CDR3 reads CAWGGQGLIYEQYF. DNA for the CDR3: TGTGCCTGGGGAGGACAGGGGTTGATCTACGAGCAGTACTTC.

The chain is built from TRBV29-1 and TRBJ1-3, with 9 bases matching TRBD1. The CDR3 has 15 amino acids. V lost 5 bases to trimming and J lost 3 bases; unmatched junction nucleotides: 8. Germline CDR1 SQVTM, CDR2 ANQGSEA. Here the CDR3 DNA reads TGCAGCGTTCATACACAGGGGGCGTATGGAAACACCATATATTTT. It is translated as CSVHTQGAYGNTIYF.

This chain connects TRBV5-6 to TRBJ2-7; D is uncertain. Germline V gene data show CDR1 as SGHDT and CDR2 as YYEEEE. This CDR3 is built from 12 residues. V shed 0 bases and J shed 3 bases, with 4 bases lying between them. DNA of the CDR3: TGTGCCAGCAGCTTGGTAAACTACGAGCAGTACTTC. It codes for CASSLVNYEQYF.

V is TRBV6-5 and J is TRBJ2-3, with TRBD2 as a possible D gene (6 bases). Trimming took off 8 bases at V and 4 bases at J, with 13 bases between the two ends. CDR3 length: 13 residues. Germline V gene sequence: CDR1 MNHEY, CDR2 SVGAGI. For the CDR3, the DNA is TGTGCCAGCCGGGGGACGCGGGCAGATACGCAGTATTTT. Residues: CASRGTRADTQYF.

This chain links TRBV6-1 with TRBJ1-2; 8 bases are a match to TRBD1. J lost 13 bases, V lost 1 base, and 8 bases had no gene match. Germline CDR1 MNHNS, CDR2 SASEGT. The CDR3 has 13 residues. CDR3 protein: CASSEVRTGPFTF. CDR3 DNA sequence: TGTGCCAGCAGTGAAGTTAGGACAGGGCCGTTCACCTTC.

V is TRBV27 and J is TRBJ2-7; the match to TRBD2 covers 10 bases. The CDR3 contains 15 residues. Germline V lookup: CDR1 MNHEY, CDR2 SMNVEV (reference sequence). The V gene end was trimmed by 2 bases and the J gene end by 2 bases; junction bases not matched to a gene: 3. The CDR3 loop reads CASSLAAGGPYEQYF. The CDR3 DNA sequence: TGTGCCAGCAGTTTAGCAGCGGGGGGGCCCTACGAGCAGTACTTC.

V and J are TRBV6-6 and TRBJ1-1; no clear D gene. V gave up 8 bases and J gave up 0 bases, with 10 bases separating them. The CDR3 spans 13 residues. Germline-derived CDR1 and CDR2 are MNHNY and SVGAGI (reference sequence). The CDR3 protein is CASHLALNTEAFF. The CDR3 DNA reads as TGTGCCAGCCATTTGGCTTTGAACACTGAAGCTTTCTTT.